This T cell receptor beta chain was sequenced for a study of blood T cell repertoires in COVID-19. Turning to the study itself: Italy, Spain and the United States were the sources of the convalescent and acute COVID-19 samples. Nucleic acid was either cDNA or gDNA, and it came from T cells, B-cell-depleted T cells, or PBMCs.

Authors' methods: Estimates of nucleated cell counts were drawn from the amplification of reference gene primers. The repertoire was sequenced with immunoSEQ multiplex PCR; TCRdb's copy has only in-frame clones and lacks some. The DNA was the basis for D and trimming; V, J and clone size are from that table. The sample records around 200,000 clones, 85% to 90% being singletons. CDR1 SGHRS and CDR2 YFSETQ come from the germline V gene. Germline trimming cut 4 bases from V and 2 bases from J; bases unmatched to any gene: 8. The CDR3 spans 17 residues. This clonotype was obtained from a man between 65 and 85 years old with active or convalescent COVID-19. Specimen: peripheral blood. V usage is TRBV5-1 and J usage is TRBJ1-3; 11 bases map to TRBD1. This chain's CDR3 is CASSPTGQGAAGNTIYF. The CDR3 DNA sequence: TGCGCCAGCAGCCCAACCGGACAGGGGGCGGCTGGAAACACCATATATTTT.